Following are 32 T cell receptor beta chains from one sample sequenced in a study of T cell responses to AZD1222 COVID-19 vaccine. Data came from immunoSEQ multiplex PCR; TCRdb stores just in-frame clones and leaves some out. The profile covers roughly 200,000 clones, with 90% to 95% appearing a single time and roughly 1% taken by the ten largest. The sequencing used peripheral blood, collected 28 days after the second dose of the MenACWY control vaccine. Every receptor here comes from an adult who received the MenACWY meningococcal vaccine as a control.

The chain couples TRBV7-9 to TRBJ2-5; 7 bases are a match to TRBD1. This CDR3 has 15 residues. Germline V gene sequence: CDR1 SEHNR, CDR2 FQNEAQ (reference sequence). The trim removed 0 bases at V and 5 bases at J, leaving 6 bases unmatched. CDR3 in amino acids: CASSLARSRGETQYF. Written as DNA, the CDR3 is TGTGCCAGCAGCTTAGCGCGAAGCAGGGGGGAGACCCAGTACTTC.

The chain joins TRBV3-1 (or the pseudogene TRBV3-2) to TRBJ2-3; D remains ambiguous. V shed 1 base and J shed 7 bases, with 9 bases lying between them. Germline loops: CDR1 LGHDT, CDR2 YNNKEL (reference sequence). The CDR3 is made up of 13 amino acids. The CDR3 loop is CASSQGGLNTQYF. The DNA for the CDR3 is TGTGCCAGCAGCCAAGGAGGCCTAAATACGCAGTATTTT.

The chain carries TRBV2 and TRBJ2-5; D unresolved. The germline gives CDR1 SNHLY, CDR2 FYNNEI. The CDR3 sequence is 13 residues long. V lost 6 bases and J lost 1, with 9 bases in between. The CDR3 sequence is CASRYTVQETQYF. The CDR3 DNA sequence: TGTGCCAGCAGGTATACTGTCCAAGAGACCCAGTACTTC.

Here the CDR3 DNA reads TGTGCCAGCAAAGCTGAGTCTAACTATGGCTACACCTTC. It encodes CASKAESNYGYTF. V gene TRBV2 combines with J gene TRBJ1-2, with no clear D. Germline V CDR1 and CDR2: SNHLY, FYNNEI. This CDR3 contains 13 residues. V shed 7 bases and J shed 0 bases, with 9 bases lying between them.

This clone was counted once. The rearrangement joins TRBV6-5 to TRBJ1-2; D remains unclear. Germline V lookup: CDR1 MNHEY, CDR2 SVGAGI. The CDR3 sequence is 15 residues long. V lost 5 bases and J 4 bases, leaving 17 bases between the germline ends. The CDR3 here is CASSPGRTGIYGYTF. The CDR3 coding sequence is TGTGCCAGCAGTCCTGGACGGACGGGGATCTATGGCTACACCTTC.

This chain connects TRBV9 to TRBJ2-1, with a tentative D call TRBD2 (6 bases). V shed 8 bases and J shed 4 bases, with 16 bases lying between them. The CDR3 is made up of 14 amino acids. CDR1 SGDLS and CDR2 YYNGEE come from the germline V gene. CDR3: CASPVGGLYNEQFF. In DNA, the CDR3 is TGTGCCAGTCCGGTGGGGGGACTTTACAATGAGCAGTTCTTC. The full variable domain, with the rest looked up from reference TRBV9 and TRBJ2-1, is DSGVTQTPKHLITATGQRVTLRCSPRSGDLSVYWYQQSLDQGLQFLIQYYNGEERAKGNILERFSAQQFPDLHSELNLSSLELGDSALYFCASPVGGLYNEQFFGPGTRLTVL.

The CDR3 DNA sequence: TGTGCCACTAGTTGGGGGGTGAGCAATCAGCCCCAGCATTTT. It translates to CATSWGVSNQPQHF. The V gene is TRBV28, the J gene TRBJ1-5, with a weak D call TRBD1 (5 bases). CDR3 length equals 14 residues. From germline, CDR1 is MDHEN and CDR2 SYDVKM. Trimming shortened V by 10 bases and J by 1 base, and 14 bases separated the two germline ends.

The chain couples TRBV6-5 to TRBJ1-6, with a weak D call TRBD1 (6 bases). This CDR3 is built from 14 residues. Trimming shortened V by 2 bases and J by 10 bases, and 12 bases separated the two germline ends. Looked up from germline, CDR1 is MNHEY and CDR2 is SVGAGI. The CDR3 region is CASSYIGGKSPLHF. The CDR3 DNA reads as TGTGCCAGCAGTTACATAGGGGGAAAGTCACCCCTCCACTTT.

The chain joins TRBV5-1 to TRBJ2-4; no firm D call. The CDR3 spans 13 residues. The V and J ends lost 3 bases and 3 bases respectively, with 7 bases between them. CDR1 is SGHRS and CDR2 is YFSETQ in the germline V gene. The CDR3 DNA follows: TGCGCCAGCAGCTCCGACGGCAAAAACATTCAGTACTTC. Translating gives CASSSDGKNIQYF.

The V gene is TRBV2, the J gene TRBJ2-5, with 11 bases identical to TRBD2. This CDR3 is 15 amino acids long. J was trimmed by 5 bases and V by 5 bases; bases with no gene match: 7. Germline-derived CDR1 and CDR2 are SNHLY and FYNNEI. Here the CDR3 DNA reads TGTGCCAGCAGTATTAGCGGGGGGGCCAAGGAGACCCAGTACTTC. Its protein is CASSISGGAKETQYF.

The chain employs TRBV11-1 and TRBJ2-5; maybe TRBD1 (5 bases). Germline-derived CDR1 and CDR2 are SGHAT and FQDESV (reference sequence). This CDR3 contains 15 residues. Trimming took 0 bases from V and 5 from J, leaving 13 bases between them. The CDR3 loop is CASSLADFRGETQYF. CDR3 in DNA: TGTGCCAGCAGCTTAGCAGATTTTAGGGGCGAGACCCAGTACTTC.

The chain has TRBV18 and TRBJ2-7; 7 nucleotides agree with TRBD2. This CDR3 contains 13 residues. J gave up 3 bases and V 5 bases, and 4 bases lay outside the gene matches. CDR1 KGHSH and CDR2 LQKENI come from the germline V gene. The CDR3, as DNA: TGTGCCAGCTCAATGACTAGCCTCTACGAGCAGTACTTC. Its protein product is CASSMTSLYEQYF.

The chain has TRBV30 and TRBJ1-6; 7 bases are shared with TRBD1. The CDR3 is made up of 14 amino acids. The germline V gene encodes CDR1 GTSNPN and CDR2 SVGIG (reference sequence). The ends lost 2 bases at V and 7 bases at J; junction bases unmatched: 5. The DNA of the CDR3 is TGTGCCTGGAGTTGGGACAGCCAGAATTCACCCCTCCACTTT. This encodes CAWSWDSQNSPLHF. The full variable domain, its missing parts supplied by reference TRBV30 and TRBJ1-6, is SQTIHQWPATLVQPVGSPLSLECTVEGTSNPNLYWYRQAAGRGLQLLFYSVGIGQISSEVPQNLSASRPQDRQFILSSKKLLLSDSGFYLCAWSWDSQNSPLHFGNGTRLTVT.

The chain uses TRBV30 and TRBJ1-2, with no clear D. Germline V gene lookup returns CDR1 GTSNPN and CDR2 SVGIG (reference sequence). This CDR3 spans 14 amino acids. The V end was cut by 2 bases, the J end by 1 base, with 11 bases between. The CDR3 region has the DNA TGTGCCTGGAGTCGATCGGGGTTTAACTATGGCTACACCTTC. It is translated as CAWSRSGFNYGYTF.

In DNA, the CDR3 is TGTGCCAGCAGTCGGCCGACTAGCGGGGGGCTGTACGAGCAGTACTTC. Protein product: CASSRPTSGGLYEQYF. The V call is TRBV6-2 or TRBV6-3, the J call TRBJ2-7, with 13 bases matching TRBD2. The V segment lost 5 bases and the J segment 4 bases; nucleotides outside the gene matches: 8. Germline V lookup: CDR1 MNHEY, CDR2 SVGEGT. The CDR3 length is 16 residues.

The chain joins TRBV7-9 to TRBJ1-4, with D perhaps TRBD1 (6 bases). The V end was cut by 2 bases, the J end by 5 bases, with 9 bases between. Germline CDR1 and CDR2: SEHNR and FQNEAQ (reference sequence). The CDR3 loop spans 14 amino acids. Written as DNA, the CDR3 is TGTGCCAGCAGCTTATTGGGGGCCAATGAAAAACTGTTTTTT. Translated: CASSLLGANEKLFF.

J is TRBJ2-7 and V is TRBV28; 8 bases agree with TRBD1. Germline V gene data show CDR1 as MDHEN and CDR2 as SYDVKM. Trimming took 8 bases from V and 0 from J; bases not matched to a gene: 9. CDR3 length equals 15 residues. The CDR3 region is CASRRGTGGSYEQYF. CDR3 nucleotides: TGTGCCAGCCGCCGCGGGACAGGCGGCTCCTACGAGCAGTACTTC.

This clone was seen just once. This chain links TRBV5-5 with TRBJ2-3; TRBD1 or TRBD2 may be the D gene (5 bases each). The ends were cut back, 4 bases at V and 5 bases at J, with 14 bases in the middle. The CDR3 consists of 14 residues. Germline assignment: CDR1 SGHKS and CDR2 YYEKEE (reference sequence). Here the CDR3 DNA reads TGTGCCAGCAGCGGGACCCTGGGGGTAGATACGCAGTATTTT. Translating gives CASSGTLGVDTQYF.

The chain links TRBV27 to TRBJ1-2, with D perhaps matching TRBD1 (6 bases). V dropped 5 bases and J dropped 2 bases, with 9 bases sitting between them. Germline CDR1 reads MNHEY; CDR2 reads SMNVEV (reference sequence). The CDR3 covers 13 residues. The CDR3 nucleotides are TGTGCCAGCAGTGCGGACAGCAACTATGGCTACACCTTC. This translates into CASSADSNYGYTF.

This chain uses TRBV5-4 with TRBJ1-1; the D gene is possibly TRBD1 (5 bases). Trimming took off 4 bases at V and 2 bases at J, with 15 bases between the two ends. The CDR3 spans 15 residues. The germline V gene encodes CDR1 SGHNT and CDR2 YYREEE (reference sequence). The CDR3 region is CASSHGGLANTEAFF. The CDR3 coding sequence is TGTGCCAGCAGCCATGGGGGGTTGGCAAACACTGAAGCTTTCTTT.

The chain recombines TRBV6-5 with TRBJ1-1; TRBD1 matches 9 bases. Germline trimming cut 5 bases from V and 4 bases from J; bases unmatched to any gene: 8. The germline CDR1 and CDR2 sequences are MNHEY and SVGAGI. The CDR3 contains 15 residues. CDR3 protein: CASSSRDRESTEAFF. For the CDR3, the DNA is TGTGCCAGCAGTAGCCGGGACAGGGAATCCACTGAAGCTTTCTTT.

V and J are TRBV30 and TRBJ1-4; D is uncertain. Deletions cut 4 bases from V and 6 bases from J, with 27 bases between. This CDR3 contains 18 residues. Germline assignment: CDR1 GTSNPN and CDR2 SVGIG (reference sequence). The CDR3 coding sequence is TGTGCCTGGACCCGACTGGGTCCGCTAAGAAGAGCTTATGAAAAACTGTTTTTT. Translated: CAWTRLGPLRRAYEKLFF.

The V gene is TRBV3-1 (or the pseudogene TRBV3-2), the J gene TRBJ2-2; 10 bases are shared with TRBD2. The germline CDR1 and CDR2 sequences are LGHDT and YNNKEL (reference sequence). CDR3 length: 14 amino acids. Germline trimming cut 9 bases from V and 7 bases from J; bases unmatched to any gene: 8. CDR3 in amino acids: CASRLAGGHGELFF. CDR3 DNA sequence: TGTGCCAGTCGACTAGCGGGCGGTCACGGGGAGCTGTTTTTT.

The CDR3 here is CASMGQFRELFF. The CDR3 nucleotides are TGTGCCAGTATGGGGCAGTTTCGGGAGCTGTTTTTT. This rearrangement joins TRBV12-3 or TRBV12-4 to TRBJ2-2; TRBD1 is a possible D gene (5 bases). This CDR3 has 12 amino acids. Trimming pared 9 bases from V and 9 bases from J, leaving 14 bases between.

This CDR3 is CASSHTVGNNQPQHF. DNA for the CDR3: TGTGCCAGCAGCCATACTGTAGGGAACAATCAGCCCCAGCATTTT. The chain uses TRBV27 and TRBJ1-5; D gene unclear. The CDR3 runs to 15 residues. The germline CDR1 and CDR2 sequences are MNHEY and SMNVEV (reference sequence). Trimming took off 6 bases at V and 3 bases at J, with 15 bases between the two ends.

In its sample, this clone was seen once. The V call is TRBV4-3, the J call TRBJ1-2, with no clear D. The germline V gene has CDR1 LGHNA and CDR2 YSLEER. Trimming took off 0 bases at V and 8 bases at J, with 16 bases between the two ends. CDR3 length: 15 residues. The DNA for the CDR3 is TGCGCCAGCAGCCAAGAGGACGGACGTATAGGAGGCTACACCTTC. Its protein is CASSQEDGRIGGYTF.

This clone was recorded only once. The chain links TRBV28 to TRBJ1-2; 8 bases are shared with TRBD1. V gave up 5 bases and J gave up 4 bases; unmatched junction bases: 3. This CDR3 has 13 residues. Germline loops: CDR1 MDHEN, CDR2 SYDVKM. The CDR3 nucleotides are TGTGCCAGCAGTCGCACAGGGGGCTATGGCTACACCTTC. This codes for CASSRTGGYGYTF.

This chain joins TRBV28 and TRBJ2-2; a possible D gene is TRBD2 (5 bases). V shed 6 bases and J shed 7 bases, with 15 bases lying between them. Germline CDR1 reads MDHEN; CDR2 reads SYDVKM. The CDR3 spans 14 residues. The CDR3 sequence is CASSQTGKGGELFF. In DNA, the CDR3 is TGTGCCAGCAGCCAAACGGGGAAGGGCGGGGAGCTGTTTTTT.

This clone was observed a single time. The gene calls are TRBV18 and TRBJ2-7; D remains ambiguous. V lost 2 bases and J lost 1, with 12 bases in between. This CDR3 contains 15 residues. In germline, CDR1 is KGHSH, CDR2 LQKENI. The CDR3 region is CASSPANRRSYEQYF. In DNA, the CDR3 is TGTGCCAGCTCACCAGCCAATCGTCGGTCCTACGAGCAGTACTTC.

Remarks on this clone: The junction departs from the called germline gene at one end, perhaps through a read error. The chain links TRBV3-1 (or the pseudogene TRBV3-2) to TRBJ2-7; 7 bases map to TRBD2. CDR3 size: 17 residues. Germline CDR1 and CDR2: LGHDT and YNNKEL (reference sequence). CDR3 DNA: TGTGCCAGCACCCAAGGAGCGGGAACCGGGTCGTACTACGAGCAGTACTTC. It codes for CASTQGAGTGSYYEQYF.

This clone was found a few times. J is TRBJ1-2 and V is TRBV7-8, with D maybe TRBD1 (5 bases). The CDR3 length is 13 residues. V lost 5 bases, J lost 8 bases, and 15 bases lay in between. Germline CDR1 and CDR2: SGHVS and FQNEAQ. CDR3 nucleotides: TGTGCCAGCAGCCAGGGACCTGGAGGGGGCTACACCTTC. It translates to CASSQGPGGGYTF.

The chain employs TRBV7-2 and TRBJ2-2; 11 bases line up with TRBD2. V trimming: 7 bases; J trimming: 5 bases; junction bases outside the gene matches: 3. The CDR3 consists of 14 residues. Germline CDR1 is SGHTA and CDR2 is FQGNSA. CDR3 residues: CASNIAGGTGELFF. In nucleotides, the CDR3 is TGTGCCAGCAATATAGCGGGGGGGACCGGGGAGCTGTTTTTT.